A single T cell receptor beta chain is shown here with its context. The target antigen is unknown. These data belong to a study of radiotherapy plus CTLA-4 blockade in lung cancer. Patients had chemo-refractory metastatic non-small-cell lung cancer and received focal radiation plus CTLA-4 blockade that used ipilimumab. The germline CDR1 and CDR2 sequences are SGHTA and FQGTGA. Trimming pared 0 bases from V and 10 bases from J, leaving 13 bases between. The CDR3 consists of 14 residues. Study findings and constraints: Expansion of tumor-derived TCR clones was observed in blood after radiotherapy plus ipilimumab.

The table came from immunoSEQ multiplex PCR; TCRdb's copy has only in-frame clones and leaves some out. The sample holds about 98,000 clones; approximately 85% are singletons and the top ten take roughly 3.5%. This chain joins TRBV7-3 and TRBJ2-1, with D possibly TRBD2 on 5 matching bases. The receptor was derived from a human donor with non-small cell lung cancer who had a partial response to radiotherapy plus ipilimumab. The source material was peripheral blood, sampled from a patient treated with radiotherapy plus ipilimumab. CDR3 in DNA: TGTGCCAGCAGCTTAACTCGGGCCTCGGGGGAGCAGTTCTTC. Amino acid sequence: CASSLTRASGEQFF.